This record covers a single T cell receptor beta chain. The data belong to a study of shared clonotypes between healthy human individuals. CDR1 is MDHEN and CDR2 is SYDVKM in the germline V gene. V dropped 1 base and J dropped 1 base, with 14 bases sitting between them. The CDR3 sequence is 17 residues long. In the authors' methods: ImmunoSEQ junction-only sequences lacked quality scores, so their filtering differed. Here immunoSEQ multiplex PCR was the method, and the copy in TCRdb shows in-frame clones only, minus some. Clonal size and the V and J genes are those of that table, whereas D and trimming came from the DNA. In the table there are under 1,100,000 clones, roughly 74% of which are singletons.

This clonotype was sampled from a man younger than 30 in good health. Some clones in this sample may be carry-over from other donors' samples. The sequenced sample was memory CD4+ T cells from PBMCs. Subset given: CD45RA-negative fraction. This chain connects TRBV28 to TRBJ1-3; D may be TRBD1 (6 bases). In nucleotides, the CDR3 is TGTGCCAGCAGTTTATTAGGCAGGGGTGAATCTGGAAACACCATATATTTT. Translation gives CASSLLGRGESGNTIYF.